This T cell receptor beta chain came from a study of OX40 agonist ivuxolimab in advanced cancers. Some clones are missing from TCRdb's copy, which holds only in-frame ones; the method was immunoSEQ multiplex PCR. The sample includes more than 65,000 clones, less than 85% of them seen just once. V lost 2 bases to trimming and J lost 2 bases, with 12 bases between them. This CDR3 comprises 15 residues. Looked up from germline, CDR1 is KGHSH and CDR2 is LQKENI. The origin of this receptor is an adult with an advanced solid tumor such as melanoma, head and neck, liver or kidney cancer. This rearrangement joins TRBV18 to TRBJ2-5; TRBD2 is a possible D gene (6 bases). The material was CD4+ or CD8+ T cells sorted from blood, obtained in a trial of the OX40 agonist ivuxolimab. The CDR3 protein is CASSPNGGPQETQYF. The CDR3 nucleotides read TGTGCCAGCTCACCAAACGGGGGACCACAAGAGACCCAGTACTTC.